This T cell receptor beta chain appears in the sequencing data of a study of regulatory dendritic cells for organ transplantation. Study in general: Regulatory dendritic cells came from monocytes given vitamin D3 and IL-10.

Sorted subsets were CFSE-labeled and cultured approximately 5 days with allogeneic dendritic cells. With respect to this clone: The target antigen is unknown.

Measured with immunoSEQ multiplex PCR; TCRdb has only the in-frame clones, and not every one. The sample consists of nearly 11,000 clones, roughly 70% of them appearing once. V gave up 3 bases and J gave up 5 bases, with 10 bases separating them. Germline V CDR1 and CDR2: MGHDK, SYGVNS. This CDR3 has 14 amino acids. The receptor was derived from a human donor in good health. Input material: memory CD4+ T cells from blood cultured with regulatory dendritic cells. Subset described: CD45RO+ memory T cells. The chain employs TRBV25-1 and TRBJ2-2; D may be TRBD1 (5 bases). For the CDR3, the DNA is TGTGCCAGCAGTGATTCAGGGCCAACCGGGGAGCTGTTTTTT. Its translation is CASSDSGPTGELFF.